This passage covers 29 T cell receptor beta chains from one sample sequenced in a study of cytomegalovirus exposure and HLA in healthy donors. PCR used 60 Vbeta primers and 13 Jbeta primers. Assay: immunoSEQ multiplex PCR; the TCRdb copy retains only in-frame clones and omits some. The table lists approximately 170,000 clones, roughly 80% of them singletons. Sequenced input: PBMCs. The receptors here all came from a woman aged 25-40 years in good health and CMV-seropositive.

The rearrangement links TRBV7-2 to TRBJ2-3; D call uncertain. This CDR3 has 16 residues. V shed 3 bases and J shed 5 bases, with 18 bases lying between them. The germline V gene encodes CDR1 SGHTA and CDR2 FQGNSA. The CDR3 DNA reads TGTGCCAGCAGCTTCCAGGCAATGGGCCGACGAGATACGCAGTATTTT. Encoded protein: CASSFQAMGRRDTQYF. Looking up the rest from reference TRBV7-2 and TRBJ2-3 gives the full variable domain: GAGVSQSPSNKVTEKGKDVELRCDPISGHTALYWYRQSLGQGLEFLIYFQGNSAPDKSGLPSDRFSAERTGGSVSTLTIQRTQQEDSAVYLCASSFQAMGRRDTQYFGPGTRLTVL.

The chain is built from TRBV27 and TRBJ2-2; 11 bases match TRBD2. The CDR3 loop spans 14 amino acids. CDR1 MNHEY and CDR2 SMNVEV come from the germline V gene (reference sequence). The J segment lost 8 bases and the V segment lost 7 bases, leaving 6 bases of the junction unmatched. The CDR3 is CASKLAGVYGELFF. CDR3 bases: TGTGCCAGCAAACTAGCGGGAGTTTATGGGGAGCTGTTTTTT.

The rearrangement links TRBV19 to TRBJ2-5; 10 nucleotides match TRBD1. Trimming took 5 bases from V and 9 from J; bases not matched to a gene: 15. The CDR3 runs 16 residues. Germline-derived CDR1 and CDR2 are LNHDA and SQIVND (reference sequence). The CDR3 loop reads CASSALGQGGPMAQYF. The CDR3 nucleotides read TGTGCCAGTAGTGCTCTAGGACAGGGGGGTCCAATGGCCCAGTACTTC.

J is TRBJ1-1 and V is TRBV28; unclear D gene. V lost 7 bases, J lost 0 bases, and 9 bases lay in between. This CDR3 has 13 amino acids. Germline CDR1 reads MDHEN; CDR2 reads SYDVKM. CDR3: CASTQLLNTEAFF. The DNA for the CDR3 is TGTGCCAGCACTCAACTCCTGAACACTGAAGCTTTCTTT.

This clone was recorded a few times. The CDR3 nucleotides are TGCGCCAGCAGCTTGGGGCAGGGGGACTATGGCTACACCTTC. This translates into CASSLGQGDYGYTF. The genes are TRBV5-1 and TRBJ1-2; 7 nucleotides match TRBD1. The V gene's germline CDR1 is SGHRS and CDR2 YFSETQ. The CDR3 has 14 amino acids. V lost 0 bases, J lost 3 bases, and 2 bases stayed unmatched.

The chain is built from TRBV5-1 and TRBJ2-7; D may be TRBD1 (5 bases). The tail of the sequence fits TRBJ2-5 better, so the J call may be wrong. Per the germline V gene, CDR1 is SGHRS and CDR2 is YFSETQ. The CDR3 loop spans 16 amino acids. CDR3 loop: CASSLRGARTGETQYF. CDR3 in DNA: TGCGCCAGCAGCTTGAGGGGCGCAAGAACTGGAGAGACCCAGTACTTC.

J is TRBJ1-1 and V is TRBV6-5; TRBD1 might be the D (5 bases). Germline CDR1 MNHEY, CDR2 SVGAGI. Trimming took 2 bases from V and 3 from J, leaving 13 bases between them. CDR3 length: 15 amino acids. CDR3 bases: TGTGCCAGCAGTTACAAATGGGGGGGGGACACTGAAGCTTTCTTT. It translates to CASSYKWGGDTEAFF.

The chain employs TRBV5-1 and TRBJ2-7; 7 bases are shared with TRBD1. The CDR3 contains 13 residues. Trimming took 3 bases from V and 6 from J; bases not matched to a gene: 6. Germline V gene data show CDR1 as SGHRS and CDR2 as YFSETQ. The CDR3 loop is CASSSQGVVEQYF. CDR3 DNA sequence: TGCGCCAGCAGCTCCCAGGGGGTCGTCGAGCAGTACTTC.

The gene calls are TRBV10-2 and TRBJ2-1, with 7 bases identical to TRBD2. The CDR3 contains 14 residues. The V segment lost 4 bases and the J segment 6 bases; nucleotides outside the gene matches: 6. Germline values: CDR1 WSHSY, CDR2 SAAADI. Here the CDR3 reads CASSVISGSNEQFF. The CDR3 DNA sequence: TGCGCCAGCAGTGTTATTAGCGGGTCCAATGAGCAGTTCTTC.

V gene TRBV7-9 combines with J gene TRBJ2-7; TRBD1 is a possible D gene (5 bases). Trimming pared 7 bases from V and 4 bases from J, leaving 17 bases between. The CDR3 runs 14 residues. Germline CDR1 SEHNR, CDR2 FQNEAQ (reference sequence). As DNA, the CDR3 is TGTGCCAGCACCATGACAGCGACCCTTTACGAGCAGTACTTC. Encoded protein: CASTMTATLYEQYF.

The chain couples TRBV9 to TRBJ1-1; no reliable D call. CDR1 and CDR2 (germline): SGDLS, YYNGEE. This CDR3 contains 14 residues. Trimming left V 4 bases short and J 1 base short, with 11 bases between. Written as DNA, the CDR3 is TGTGCCAGCAGCTCTTCTCCAGGGAACACTGAAGCTTTCTTT. Protein product: CASSSSPGNTEAFF. The whole variable domain, remainder taken from reference TRBV9 and TRBJ1-1, is DSGVTQTPKHLITATGQRVTLRCSPRSGDLSVYWYQQSLDQGLQFLIQYYNGEERAKGNILERFSAQQFPDLHSELNLSSLELGDSALYFCASSSSPGNTEAFFGQGTRLTVV.

V is TRBV7-8 and J is TRBJ2-5; TRBD2 aligns across 7 bases. The J call may be mistaken, given a closer DNA end match to TRBJ2-7. The CDR3 covers 16 residues. The V gene's germline CDR1 is SGHVS and CDR2 FQNEAQ. The CDR3 is CASSLVSRGSPYEQYF. The CDR3 nucleotides are TGTGCCAGCAGCTTAGTCTCTCGCGGGAGTCCCTACGAGCAGTACTTC.

J is TRBJ2-7 and V is TRBV6-6; 8 bases line up with TRBD2. The trim removed 6 bases at V and 0 bases at J, leaving 7 bases unmatched. CDR3 length: 15 residues. Germline V gene sequence: CDR1 MNHNY, CDR2 SVGAGI (reference sequence). The chain's CDR3 is CASSQKRESSYEQYF. CDR3 nucleotide sequence: TGTGCCAGCAGCCAAAAGCGGGAGAGCTCCTACGAGCAGTACTTC.

This clone came up once. This chain connects TRBV29-1 to TRBJ2-7, with TRBD1 identical over 7 bases. Per the germline V gene, CDR1 is SQVTM and CDR2 is ANQGSEA. The ends lost 7 bases at V and 1 base at J; junction bases unmatched: 7. The CDR3 spans 13 residues. CDR3 in DNA: TGCAGCGCGTTTAGACAGGGTTCCTACGAGCAGTACTTC. Translating it yields CSAFRQGSYEQYF.

The chain is built from TRBV10-3 and TRBJ2-1; D might be TRBD2 (6 bases). Per germline, CDR1 ENHRY and CDR2 SYGVKD. The CDR3 is made up of 13 amino acids. V was trimmed by 5 bases and J by 8 bases, leaving 13 bases between them. CDR3 protein: CAISLPAGDEQFF. The CDR3 DNA follows: TGTGCCATCAGTCTGCCAGCGGGCGATGAGCAGTTCTTC.

The chain carries TRBV12-5 and TRBJ1-5, with a possible D match to TRBD1 (6 bases). Germline CDR1 reads LGHNT; CDR2 reads FRNRAP. The germline V and J ends were trimmed by 6 bases and 4 bases, with 10 bases remaining between them. The CDR3 runs to 13 residues. The chain's CDR3 is CASGTGRNQPQHF. The CDR3 DNA reads TGTGCTAGTGGCACAGGGAGAAATCAGCCCCAGCATTTT.

The chain carries TRBV5-4 and TRBJ2-7; TRBD2 matches at 7 bases. V lost 4 bases, J lost 0 bases, and 10 bases stayed unmatched. The germline CDR1 and CDR2 sequences are SGHNT and YYREEE (reference sequence). The CDR3 has 16 residues. CDR3 in amino acids: CASSLKIGGSSYEQYF. The CDR3 bases are TGTGCCAGCAGCCTGAAAATCGGCGGGAGCTCCTACGAGCAGTACTTC.

This chain connects TRBV5-8 to TRBJ1-1; no clear D gene. CDR1 is SGHTS, CDR2 YDEGEE, per germline. This CDR3 comprises 12 residues. V lost 7 bases to trimming and J lost 1 base, with 8 bases between them. This chain's CDR3 is CASQNTNTEAFF. CDR3 DNA sequence: TGTGCCAGCCAGAATACGAACACTGAAGCTTTCTTT.

This clone was detected only a few times. This chain connects TRBV2 to TRBJ2-7; no clear D gene. Germline lookup yields CDR1 SNHLY and CDR2 FYNNEI. The V end was cut by 8 bases, the J end by 5 bases, with 13 bases between. This CDR3 comprises 12 residues. The CDR3 sequence: CASSTVGHEQYF. In nucleotides, the CDR3 is TGTGCCAGCTCGACGGTGGGCCACGAGCAGTACTTC. Together with reference TRBV2 and TRBJ2-7, the CDR3 gives the full variable domain: EPEVTQTPSHQVTQMGQEVILRCVPISNHLYFYWYRQILGQKVEFLVSFYNNEISEKSEIFDDQFSVERPDGSNFTLKIRSTKLEDSAMYFCASSTVGHEQYFGPGTRLTVT.

V and J are TRBV29-1 and TRBJ2-3; D remains unclear. The germline V and J ends were trimmed by 1 base and 3 bases, with 14 bases remaining between them. Germline-derived CDR1 and CDR2 are SQVTM and ANQGSEA. This CDR3 is built from 15 residues. CDR3 nucleotides: TGCAGCGTTGAAGGCAGTGCCCCCCCAACAGATACGCAGTATTTT. This encodes CSVEGSAPPTDTQYF.

On this clone: One end of the junction fails to match germline, which may point to a read error. In nucleotides, the CDR3 is TGTGCCAGCAGTCCTCGCACCGGGGAGCTGCTTTTT. Translating gives CASSPRTGELLF. This chain connects TRBV27 to TRBJ2-2; D is perhaps TRBD2 (5 bases). The CDR3 is made up of 12 amino acids. Per germline, CDR1 MNHEY and CDR2 SMNVEV (reference sequence).

Only a few counts were recorded for this clone. The chain recombines TRBV5-6 with TRBJ2-3, with TRBD1 identical over 8 bases. This CDR3 spans 17 amino acids. Losses at the gene ends were 4 bases for V and 5 bases for J; bases not matched to a gene: 15. Germline CDR1 SGHDT, CDR2 YYEEEE. The CDR3 sequence is CASSPRGVRGHEDTQYF. The CDR3 nucleotides read TGTGCCAGCAGCCCAAGGGGGGTCAGGGGGCATGAAGATACGCAGTATTTT.

Remarks on this clone: Other DNA sequences in the sample encode the same CDR3. The chain uses TRBV19 and TRBJ2-7, with D maybe TRBD2 (5 bases). Trimming took off 3 bases at V and 1 base at J, with 10 bases between the two ends. The CDR3 contains 14 residues. Germline V gene data show CDR1 as LNHDA and CDR2 as SQIVND (reference sequence). The CDR3 protein is CASSIGGGSYEQYF. The CDR3 coding sequence is TGTGCCAGTAGTATTGGAGGCGGGTCCTACGAGCAGTACTTC.

The chain carries TRBV4-1 and TRBJ2-3; D gene unclear. Germline values: CDR1 MGHRA, CDR2 YSYEKL. The CDR3 runs to 16 residues. Trimming shortened V by 0 bases and J by 2 bases, and 12 bases separated the two germline ends. The CDR3 reads CASSQERRSPTDTQYF. Here the CDR3 DNA reads TGCGCCAGCAGCCAAGAAAGGCGGTCCCCCACAGATACGCAGTATTTT.

V gene TRBV27 combines with J gene TRBJ2-1; TRBD1 matches 12 bases. Germline assignment: CDR1 MNHEY and CDR2 SMNVEV (reference sequence). This CDR3 region has 14 residues. V lost 5 bases and J lost 8; bases outside the gene matches: 4. The CDR3 DNA follows: TGTGCCAGCAGTCCGGGACAGGGGGCTTATGAGCAGTTCTTC. Translation: CASSPGQGAYEQFF.

The genes are TRBV28 and TRBJ2-7, with TRBD1 matching over 10 bases. The CDR3 extends over 14 amino acids. Trimming at V came to 4 bases and at J to 4 bases, leaving 4 bases not matched to a gene. Per the germline V gene, CDR1 is MDHEN and CDR2 is SYDVKM. This chain's CDR3 is CASSSAGQGYEQYF. CDR3 bases: TGTGCCAGCAGTTCCGCGGGACAGGGGTACGAGCAGTACTTC.

The chain employs TRBV28 and TRBJ2-6, with 7 bases aligning to TRBD1. This CDR3 spans 17 amino acids. The junction had 8 bases not matched to a gene; V was cut back by 5 bases and J by 1 base. Germline assignment: CDR1 MDHEN and CDR2 SYDVKM. CDR3 protein: CASSESGTESGANVLTF. CDR3 nucleotides: TGTGCCAGCAGTGAGTCAGGGACAGAATCTGGGGCCAACGTCCTGACTTTC.

This clone was counted a few times. The chain recombines TRBV21-1 with TRBJ2-7; the table's TRBD1 call for D was not verified on the DNA. TRBV21-1 is given as a pseudogene. The CDR3 has 16 amino acids. CDR3 in amino acids: CASSKDNGRVAEEQYF. In DNA, the CDR3 is TGTGCCAGCAGCAAAGATAATGGCAGGGTGGCGGAAGAGCAGTACTTC.

This chain uses TRBV11-1 with TRBJ2-3, with 11 bases identical to TRBD2. Germline assignment: CDR1 SGHAT and CDR2 FQDESV (reference sequence). This CDR3 has 16 amino acids. Trimming took 4 bases from V and 5 from J; bases not matched to a gene: 8. The CDR3 sequence is CASSSLLAGDLDTQYF. Here the CDR3 DNA reads TGTGCCAGCAGCTCCCTACTAGCGGGAGATTTAGATACGCAGTATTTT. The entire variable domain, with the rest obtained from reference TRBV11-1 and TRBJ2-3, is as follows: EAEVAQSPRYKITEKSQAVAFWCDPISGHATLYWYRQILGQGPELLVQFQDESVVDDSQLPKDRFSAERLKGVDSTLKIQPAELGDSAMYLCASSSLLAGDLDTQYFGPGTRLTVL.